A single sample is the source of the 23 T cell receptor beta chains below, sequenced in a study of shared T cell receptors in the human thymus. Using immunoSEQ multiplex PCR, the repertoire was profiled, and TCRdb retains in-frame clones only, with some absent. The sample yields around 730,000 clones, approximately 85% seen once. The data were also submitted as part of a second study, on human thymus T cells.

Sequenced: thymocytes. The receptors derive from a girl under two years old with a congenital heart defect.

A single count supports this clone. The chain has TRBV6-5 and TRBJ1-6; a weak D match, TRBD1 (5 bases). With 2 bases removed from V and 4 bases from J, the gap between germline ends came to 9 bases. The CDR3 is 15 residues long. CDR1 and CDR2 (germline): MNHEY, SVGAGI. The DNA of the CDR3 is TGTGCCAGCAGTTACCACGGGGGGTATAATTCACCCCTCCACTTT. Protein product: CASSYHGGYNSPLHF.

CDR3 sequence reads: CARKPPPGGNGANVLTF. CDR3 nucleotide sequence: TGTGCCAGAAAACCGCCCCCAGGGGGCAATGGGGCCAACGTCCTGACTTTC. This sequence joins TRBV30 and TRBJ2-6; 8 bases map to TRBD1. CDR3 length: 17 amino acids. The trim removed 8 bases at V and 3 bases at J, leaving 15 bases unmatched. CDR1 and CDR2 from the germline V gene are GTSNPN and SVGIG (reference sequence).

In its sample, this clone was seen a few times. The CDR3 loop is CASNHGGPGYTQYF. CDR3 nucleotides: TGTGCCAGCAATCACGGGGGGCCGGGTTATACGCAGTATTTT. The J gene is TRBJ2-3, the V gene TRBV25-1; tentatively, D is TRBD2 (7 bases). V was pared by 7 bases and J by 7 bases, with 18 bases between. CDR1 is MGHDK and CDR2 is SYGVNS in the germline V gene. This CDR3 has 14 residues.

V usage is TRBV7-2 and J usage is TRBJ2-7; TRBD1 matches 9 bases. Germline values: CDR1 SGHTA, CDR2 FQGNSA. This CDR3 is built from 13 residues. The V gene end was trimmed by 3 bases and the J gene end by 6 bases; junction bases not matched to a gene: 3. CDR3 sequence reads: CASSLDRGSEQYF. CDR3 sequence (DNA): TGTGCCAGCAGCTTGGACAGGGGTTCCGAGCAGTACTTC.

V and J are TRBV7-6 and TRBJ2-1; possible D gene TRBD1, 5 bases. CDR3 size: 16 residues. Deletions cut 5 bases from V and 5 bases from J, with 19 bases between. Germline V gives CDR1 SGHVS, CDR2 FNYEAQ. CDR3 residues: CASSRLTTDSDNEQFF. The CDR3 DNA follows: TGTGCCAGCAGCCGCCTAACAACCGACAGCGACAATGAGCAGTTCTTC.

In this sample, this clone turned up once. The V gene is TRBV6-1, the J gene TRBJ2-5, with TRBD1 identical over 8 bases. The DNA end favors TRBJ2-7, so the J call may be wrong. This CDR3 has 15 residues. The V gene's germline CDR1 is MNHNS and CDR2 SASEGT. The CDR3 spells CASSELAGQGYEQYF. The DNA of the CDR3 is TGTGCCAGCAGTGAACTGGCAGGACAGGGTTACGAGCAGTACTTC.

The rearrangement joins TRBV28 to TRBJ1-2; TRBD1 matches 11 bases. Losses at the gene ends were 3 bases for V and 6 bases for J; bases not matched to a gene: 15. The CDR3 totals 18 residues. The germline gives CDR1 MDHEN, CDR2 SYDVKM. CDR3 in DNA: TGTGCCAGCAGTTTTCTACCCGGACAGGGGGCTATTTCGGATGGCTACACCTTC. It translates to CASSFLPGQGAISDGYTF.

Note on this clone: This sample includes further DNA sequences coding for the same CDR3. The chain recombines TRBV6-5 with TRBJ1-1; unclear D gene. CDR1 and CDR2 from the germline V gene are MNHEY and SVGAGI. Trimming stripped 0 bases from V and 1 base from J, with 6 bases between. The CDR3 contains 14 residues. The CDR3 region is CASSYSTGNTEAFF. In nucleotides, the CDR3 is TGTGCCAGCAGTTACTCAACCGGGAACACTGAAGCTTTCTTT.

In this sample, this clone turned up a few times. This chain uses TRBV5-1 with TRBJ2-3; 9 bases align to TRBD2. Germline CDR1 and CDR2: SGHRS and YFSETQ. V was pared by 0 bases and J by 2 bases, with 7 bases of the junction left unmatched. The CDR3 has 17 residues. The CDR3 is CASSLAGSGGYTDTQYF. The DNA of the CDR3 is TGCGCCAGCAGCTTGGCTGGTAGCGGGGGATACACAGATACGCAGTATTTT.

This chain links TRBV15 with TRBJ1-2, with unresolved D. The V end lost 5 bases, the J end lost 0 bases, and 7 bases lay between the germline ends. CDR1 and CDR2 (germline): LNHNV, YYDKDF (reference sequence). The CDR3 covers 13 residues. CDR3 DNA sequence: TGTGCCACCAGCCTCCCCTCTAACTATGGCTACACCTTC. It yields the protein CATSLPSNYGYTF.

CDR3 sequence: CASSPNRAITEAFF. The CDR3 bases are TGTGCCAGCAGTCCTAACAGGGCTATCACTGAAGCTTTCTTT. The chain has TRBV27 and TRBJ1-1; D perhaps matches TRBD1 (6 bases). In germline, CDR1 is MNHEY, CDR2 SMNVEV (reference sequence). This CDR3 is 14 amino acids long. Trimming removed 5 bases at V and 4 bases at J, with 14 bases between.

The gene calls are TRBV7-9 and TRBJ2-3; D gene uncertain. The V gene lost 3 bases and the J gene lost 13 bases, with 14 bases spanning the gap. Germline V gene data show CDR1 as SEHNR and CDR2 as FQNEAQ (reference sequence). The CDR3 has 12 residues. In DNA, the CDR3 is TGTGCCAGCAGCTTTCTTAGTACAGACGAGTATTTT. Translating gives CASSFLSTDEYF.

V usage is TRBV14 and J usage is TRBJ2-1, with D maybe TRBD2 (6 bases). This CDR3 contains 15 residues. Looked up from germline, CDR1 is SGHDN and CDR2 is FVKESK. V lost 4 bases and J lost 2, with 12 bases in between. The CDR3 sequence: CASSRLRTTYNEQFF. CDR3 nucleotides: TGTGCCAGCAGCCGGTTAAGGACTACCTACAATGAGCAGTTCTTC. The full variable domain, its missing parts supplied by reference TRBV14 and TRBJ2-1, is EAGVTQFPSHSVIEKGQTVTLRCDPISGHDNLYWYRRVMGKEIKFLLHFVKESKQDESGMPNNRFLAERTGGTYSTLKVQPAELEDSGVYFCASSRLRTTYNEQFFGPGTRLTVL.

The gene calls are TRBV10-1 and TRBJ2-2; TRBD2 aligns across 10 bases. J lost 7 bases, V lost 0 bases, and 11 bases had no gene match. The CDR3 extends over 18 amino acids. Germline V lookup: CDR1 WNHNN, CDR2 SYGVQD (reference sequence). The CDR3 DNA follows: TGCGCCAGCAGTGAGTCAGACTCAGCGGGGGGGCCGATCGGGGAGCTGTTTTTT. Translated: CASSESDSAGGPIGELFF.

V gene TRBV28 combines with J gene TRBJ1-2, with D perhaps matching TRBD1 (5 bases). The CDR3 sequence is 14 residues long. The V gene's germline CDR1 is MDHEN and CDR2 SYDVKM. V lost 6 bases, J lost 6 bases, and 17 bases lay in between. CDR3 bases: TGTGCCAGCAGGGACCGGAGGGTAGGGGATGGCTACACCTTC. Translating gives CASRDRRVGDGYTF.

The chain carries TRBV5-6 and TRBJ1-2; 7 bases are a match to TRBD1. Looked up from germline, CDR1 is SGHDT and CDR2 is YYEEEE. This CDR3 region has 15 residues. Trimming took 1 base from V and 2 from J; bases not matched to a gene: 5. Here the CDR3 DNA reads TGTGCCAGCAGCTTGAAGGGACAGCCGAACTATGGCTACACCTTC. It specifies CASSLKGQPNYGYTF.

The chain links TRBV27 to TRBJ1-5, with D unresolved. Trimming left V 1 base short and J 8 bases short, with 12 bases between. Germline V gives CDR1 MNHEY, CDR2 SMNVEV (reference sequence). The CDR3 consists of 14 residues. CDR3: CASSLFRGPEPQHF. The DNA of the CDR3 is TGTGCCAGCAGTTTATTCCGGGGTCCGGAGCCCCAGCATTTT.

With respect to this clone: A junction end diverges from the germline sequence, so it may reflect a read error. V is TRBV6-5 and J is TRBJ1-5; 7 positions match TRBD1. Germline V lookup: CDR1 MNHEY, CDR2 SVGAGI. The CDR3 loop spans 16 amino acids. The DNA of the CDR3 is TGTGCCAGCAGATACTTAACAGGGGAAGGCAATCAGCCCCAGCATTTT. It is translated as CASRYLTGEGNQPQHF.

The chain couples TRBV5-4 to TRBJ1-6; D not resolved. CDR1 and CDR2 from the germline V gene are SGHNT and YYREEE (reference sequence). The CDR3 has 14 residues. V dropped 2 bases and J dropped 7 bases, with 10 bases sitting between them. CDR3 nucleotide sequence: TGTGCCAGCAGCTTATACAGCCGCAATTCACCCCTCCACTTT. It is translated as CASSLYSRNSPLHF.

J is TRBJ2-7 and V is TRBV25-1, with D possibly being TRBD1 (6 bases). The CDR3 is 15 amino acids. CDR1 MGHDK and CDR2 SYGVNS come from the germline V gene. V was trimmed by 6 bases and J by 2 bases, leaving 17 bases between them. CDR3 protein: CASSTRDTHAYEQYF. DNA for the CDR3: TGTGCCAGCAGCACCAGGGACACTCACGCCTACGAGCAGTACTTC.

The J gene is TRBJ1-1, the V gene TRBV11-2; D gene ambiguous. The CDR3 sequence is 16 residues long. With 7 bases removed from V and 0 bases from J, the gap between germline ends came to 18 bases. The V gene's germline CDR1 is SGHAT and CDR2 FQNNGV. Written as DNA, the CDR3 is TGTGCCAGCAAATTTGATCCCCCCCAGTTGAACACTGAAGCTTTCTTT. Its protein product is CASKFDPPQLNTEAFF.

The CDR3 nucleotides read TGCGCCAGCAGCTTGGGGTCGGGGGAAGATACGCAGTATTTT. Translation: CASSLGSGEDTQYF. The chain recombines TRBV5-1 with TRBJ2-3, with a tentative D call TRBD2 (6 bases). Trimming cost V 0 bases and J 5 bases, with 10 bases left between them. In germline, CDR1 is SGHRS, CDR2 YFSETQ. CDR3 length equals 14 residues.

This rearrangement joins TRBV29-1 to TRBJ1-2; weak D call: TRBD1 (6 bases). The CDR3 is 12 amino acids. Germline V gene lookup returns CDR1 SQVTM and CDR2 ANQGSEA. Trimming pared 6 bases from V and 4 bases from J, leaving 12 bases between. CDR3 DNA sequence: TGCAGCGTCGAGGGGGACCCCTATGGCTACACCTTC. Residues: CSVEGDPYGYTF.